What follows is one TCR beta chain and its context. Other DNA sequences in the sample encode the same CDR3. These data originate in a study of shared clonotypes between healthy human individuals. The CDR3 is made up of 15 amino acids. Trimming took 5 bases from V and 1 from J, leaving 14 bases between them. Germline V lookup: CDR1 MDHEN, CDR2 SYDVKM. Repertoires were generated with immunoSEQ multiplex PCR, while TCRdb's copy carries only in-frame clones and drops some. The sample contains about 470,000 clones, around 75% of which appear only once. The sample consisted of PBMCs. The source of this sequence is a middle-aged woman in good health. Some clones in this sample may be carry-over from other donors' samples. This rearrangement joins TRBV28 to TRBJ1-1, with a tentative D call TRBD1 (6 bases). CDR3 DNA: TGTGCCAGCAGTCCCCCTTTACAGGGGAACACTGAAGCTTTCTTT. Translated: CASSPPLQGNTEAFF.